This T cell receptor beta chain was found in a study of OX40 agonist ivuxolimab in advanced cancers. The overall study: Of the participants, around 39% had some prior anti-PD-1, anti-PD-L1 or anti-CTLA-4 therapy, which was allowed.

Method: immunoSEQ multiplex PCR; TCRdb's copy keeps in-frame clones and lacks some. Among around 76,000 clones, less than 90% were seen once, and the ten largest hold approximately 13%. This clone was detected a few times. The germline gives CDR1 MDHEN, CDR2 SYDVKM. CDR3 length equals 21 residues. V shed 3 bases, J shed 1 base, and the junction held 12 bases outside the gene matches. This sample comprised CD4+ or CD8+ T cells sorted from blood, obtained in a trial of the OX40 agonist ivuxolimab. The chain joins TRBV28 to TRBJ2-1; 16 bases line up with TRBD2. This clonotype originated in an adult with an advanced solid tumor such as melanoma, head and neck, liver or kidney cancer. CDR3 protein: CASSFPPRGLAGGPSYNEQFF. CDR3 DNA: TGTGCCAGCAGTTTCCCCCCCAGGGGACTAGCGGGAGGGCCTTCCTACAATGAGCAGTTCTTC.